One sample yielded the 19 T cell receptor beta chains listed below, sequenced in a study of metastatic and nonmetastatic thyroid tumors. There were no patients who had received any treatment before thyroid surgery. TCRdb re-clonotyped the PCR reads through MiXCR. The sample has 10,000 to 15,000 clones, under 35% seen once. Sequencing input: tumor tissue. Receptors were obtained from a female donor with papillary thyroid cancer or a benign thyroid nodule (not recorded which). Some clones in this sample may be carry-over from other donors' samples.

This chain joins TRBV24-1 and TRBJ2-2; no reliable D call. Germline-derived CDR1 and CDR2 are KGHDR and SFDVKD. V lost 3 bases and J lost 4, with 11 bases in between. This CDR3 region has 15 residues. CDR3 DNA: TGTGCCACCAGTGATCTTCGCCCGGGCACCGGGGAGCTGTTTTTT. Its protein product is CATSDLRPGTGELFF.

This clone has just one count. This chain joins TRBV30 and TRBJ1-6; 8 bases agree with TRBD1. The CDR3 runs 16 residues. Germline loops: CDR1 GTSNPN, CDR2 SVGIG (reference sequence). With V trimmed by 3 bases and J by 7 bases, 11 bases remained unmatched. The CDR3 DNA sequence: TGTGCCTGGAGGGGGGACCCGGGACAGGAGAATTCACCCCTCCACTTT. Its protein product is CAWRGDPGQENSPLHF.

Comment on this clone: This may come from a read error, since a much larger clone is one base off. The rearrangement uses TRBV28 and TRBJ1-6; D ambiguous. V was clipped by 7 bases and J by 2 bases, with 9 bases between them. This CDR3 contains 14 residues. The V gene's germline CDR1 is MDHEN and CDR2 SYDVKM. CDR3 amino acids: CASNSPPYNSPLHF. Written as DNA, the CDR3 is TGTGCCAGCAACAGTCCGCCCTATAATTCACCCCTCCACTTT.

The chain uses TRBV20-1 and TRBJ2-7; tentative D call: TRBD1 (5 bases). V was pared by 5 bases and J by 2 bases, with 10 bases between. Germline V gene data show CDR1 as DFQATT and CDR2 as SNEGSKA (reference sequence). The CDR3 is made up of 12 amino acids. The CDR3 nucleotides read TGCAGTGCTTATAGGGGTCCCTACGAGCAGTACTTC. The encoded protein is CSAYRGPYEQYF.

At least ten counts were recorded for this clone. A read error is possible here, since a much larger clone lies one base away. The rearrangement uses TRBV24-1 and TRBJ2-3; tentatively, D is TRBD2 (6 bases). Trimming removed 0 bases at V and 2 bases at J, with 14 bases between. Germline V CDR1 and CDR2: KGHDR, SFDVKD. This CDR3 region has 17 residues. DNA of the CDR3: TGTGCCACCAGTGATTTGGAGTCTGGCGGGAACACAGATACGCAGTATTTT. As protein: CATSDLESGGNTDTQYF.

This clone came up many times. As DNA, the CDR3 is TGCAGTGCAGAAAAAACTGAAACTACGCAGTATTTT. This translates into CSAEKTETTQYF. J is TRBJ2-3 and V is TRBV20-1; D is ambiguous. From germline, CDR1 is DFQATT and CDR2 SNEGSKA (reference sequence). This CDR3 contains 12 residues. Trimming removed 6 bases at V and 8 bases at J, with 15 bases between.

The table lists this clone with many counts. V gene TRBV6-5 combines with J gene TRBJ2-1, with a possible D match to TRBD2 (6 bases). The ends were cut back, 2 bases at V and 4 bases at J, with 12 bases in the middle. CDR1 and CDR2 (germline): MNHEY, SVGAGI. The CDR3 spans 15 residues. CDR3 sequence: CASSYGAGSYNEQFF. The DNA of the CDR3 is TGTGCCAGCAGTTACGGGGCGGGATCATACAATGAGCAGTTCTTC.

In this sample, this clone turned up a few times. V is TRBV12-3 or TRBV12-4 and J is TRBJ2-2, with D unclear. V lost 3 bases and J 1 base, leaving 6 bases between the germline ends. The CDR3 spans 14 residues. CDR3 DNA: TGTGCCAGCAGTTTCGGCGGGAACACCGGGGAGCTGTTTTTT. Translated: CASSFGGNTGELFF.

This clone was seen repeatedly, ten times or more. The chain combines TRBV20-1 with TRBJ2-3; 9 bases map to TRBD1. This CDR3 is 19 amino acids long. CDR1 is DFQATT, CDR2 SNEGSKA, per germline (reference sequence). The junction had 19 bases not matched to a gene; V was cut back by 6 bases and J by 0 bases. Written as DNA, the CDR3 is TGCAGTGCGACTTCCCTCCGGGACAGGGAGTATTCTAGCACAGATACGCAGTATTTT. This translates into CSATSLRDREYSSTDTQYF.

This chain links TRBV7-8 with TRBJ2-7; D unclear. V gave up 5 bases and J gave up 5 bases, with 16 bases separating them. Germline V CDR1 and CDR2: SGHVS, FQNEAQ. The CDR3 runs 14 residues. Here the CDR3 reads CASSDRINSDEQYF. CDR3 DNA: TGTGCCAGCAGCGACCGTATAAACAGCGACGAGCAGTACTTC.

This clone was counted at least ten times. The chain is built from TRBV29-1 and TRBJ1-5; maybe TRBD1 (5 bases). V was shortened by 4 bases and J by 4 bases, with 11 bases between the two germline ends. CDR1 and CDR2 (germline): SQVTM, ANQGSEA. The CDR3 is 13 residues long. The CDR3 region is CSVVSGFNQPQHF. The DNA of the CDR3 is TGCAGCGTTGTATCAGGGTTTAATCAGCCCCAGCATTTT.

In this sample, this clone is medium-sized (0.01 to 0.1%). The gene calls are TRBV4-2 and TRBJ1-6; D unresolved. With 1 base removed from V and 7 bases from J, the gap between germline ends came to 8 bases. The germline gives CDR1 LGHNA, CDR2 YNFKEQ. This CDR3 region has 14 residues. CDR3 sequence (DNA): TGTGCCAGCAGCCAAGGAGGGTTCAATTCACCCCTCCACTTT. The encoded protein is CASSQGGFNSPLHF.

A few counts support this clone. The chain has TRBV28 and TRBJ2-3, with 7 bases that match TRBD1. V trimming: 8 bases; J trimming: 0 bases; junction bases outside the gene matches: 8. The CDR3 extends over 15 amino acids. The germline CDR1 and CDR2 sequences are MDHEN and SYDVKM. CDR3 region: CASWDSLTSTDTQYF. CDR3 nucleotides: TGTGCCAGCTGGGACAGTCTTACTAGCACAGATACGCAGTATTTT.

This clone was detected ten times or more. The chain couples TRBV27 to TRBJ1-5; D is perhaps TRBD1 (5 bases). The CDR3 runs 15 residues. Germline V gene lookup returns CDR1 MNHEY and CDR2 SMNVEV (reference sequence). The V gene lost 7 bases and the J gene lost 1 base, with 14 bases spanning the gap. CDR3 residues: CASTPTGWSNQPQHF. CDR3 nucleotides: TGTGCCAGCACCCCTACAGGTTGGAGCAATCAGCCCCAGCATTTT.

This clone was detected ten times or more. The chain joins TRBV18 to TRBJ1-4; D is ambiguous. The germline gives CDR1 KGHSH, CDR2 LQKENI. The V end lost 1 base, the J end lost 8 bases, and 8 bases lay between the germline ends. The CDR3 sequence is 13 residues long. The CDR3 DNA reads TGTGCCAGCTCACCACAAAACGGGGAAAAACTGTTTTTT. Its protein is CASSPQNGEKLFF.

By its share, this clone is medium-sized. The chain couples TRBV30 to TRBJ1-2; D gene ambiguous. The V and J ends lost 4 bases and 7 bases respectively, with 16 bases between them. The CDR3 runs to 13 residues. Per germline, CDR1 GTSNPN and CDR2 SVGIG (reference sequence). In nucleotides, the CDR3 is TGTGCCTGGACAACTAAGGGAAAGTCTGGCTACACCTTC. The encoded protein is CAWTTKGKSGYTF.

Ten or more counts support this clone. Germline and junction disagree at one end, which may indicate a read error. The same CDR3 is also encoded by other DNA sequences in this sample. The chain links TRBV7-9 to TRBJ1-1; D unclear. This CDR3 contains 14 residues. Germline CDR1 is SEHNR and CDR2 is FQNEAQ (reference sequence). The CDR3 sequence: CASSLGNMNTEAFF. The CDR3 DNA reads TGTGCCAGCAGCTTGGGGAACATGAACACTGAGGCTTTCTTT. The variable domain in full, with the rest retrieved from reference TRBV7-9 and TRBJ1-1, is DTGVSQNPRHKITKRGQNVTFRCDPISEHNRLYWYRQTLGQGPEFLTYFQNEAQLEKSRLLSDRFSAERPKGSFSTLEIQRTEQGDSAMYLCASSLGNMNTEAFFGQGTRLTVV.

This clone was picked up a small number of times. The chain uses TRBV6-1 and TRBJ1-5; possibly TRBD1 for D (5 bases). The CDR3 loop spans 15 amino acids. Germline V lookup: CDR1 MNHNS, CDR2 SASEGT. Trimming removed 6 bases at V and 3 bases at J, with 15 bases between. The DNA of the CDR3 is TGTGCCAGCAGGGATGGGGGGACGTCCAATCAGCCCCAGCATTTT. Protein sequence: CASRDGGTSNQPQHF.

This sequence joins TRBV12-3 or TRBV12-4 and TRBJ2-2, with D perhaps TRBD2 (6 bases). V was trimmed by 4 bases and J by 5 bases, leaving 11 bases between them. The CDR3 has 14 residues. The CDR3 sequence: CASSWGELTGELFF. In DNA, the CDR3 is TGTGCCAGCAGTTGGGGGGAGCTAACCGGGGAGCTGTTTTTT.